The clone carrying this T cell receptor (beta chain) has only one observation. This sample is part of a study of blood T cell repertoires in COVID-19. J lost 5 bases, V lost 3 bases, and 14 bases had no gene match. This CDR3 is built from 17 residues. Germline lookup yields CDR1 DFQATT and CDR2 SNEGSKA (reference sequence). Some clones are missing from TCRdb's copy, which holds only in-frame ones; the method was immunoSEQ multiplex PCR. The sample includes roughly 70,000 clones, 70% to 90% of them seen just once. This chain joins TRBV20-1 and TRBJ2-3; TRBD2 matches 10 bases. The TCR was taken from a man aged 65-85 years with active COVID-19. Sequenced sample: peripheral blood. In DNA form, the CDR3 reads TGCAGTGCTAGTGAGGCTAGCGGGAGCTGGGGGGGAGATACGCAGTATTTT. Encoded protein: CSASEASGSWGGDTQYF.